This passage covers 15 T cell receptor beta chains from one sample sequenced in a study of blood T cell repertoires in COVID-19. Measured with immunoSEQ multiplex PCR; TCRdb has only the in-frame clones, and not every one. Of approximately 260,000 clones in the sample, about 88% are singletons; the top ten hold around 6.3%. The source material was PBMCs or T cells enriched from blood (not recorded which). All receptors come from a woman in her 50s who had been exposed to COVID-19.

The rearrangement links TRBV12-3 or TRBV12-4 to TRBJ2-7; the D is unclear. V shed 6 bases and J shed 6 bases, with 9 bases lying between them. The CDR3 is made up of 11 amino acids. CDR3 in amino acids: CASSSSLEQYF. The CDR3 DNA is TGTGCCAGCAGCTCCTCCCTCGAGCAGTACTTC.

The V and J genes are TRBV7-2 and TRBJ2-5; 9 bases are shared with TRBD2. V gave up 0 bases and J gave up 3 bases; unmatched junction bases: 2. In germline, CDR1 is SGHTA, CDR2 FQGNSA. There are 15 residues in the CDR3. CDR3 sequence: CASSLAQRGEETQYF. CDR3 in DNA: TGTGCCAGCAGCTTAGCCCAGCGGGGGGAAGAGACCCAGTACTTC.

The V and J genes are TRBV24-1 and TRBJ2-4, with 9 positions matching TRBD1. V lost 7 bases to trimming and J lost 8 bases; unmatched junction nucleotides: 5. The CDR3 consists of 13 residues. Germline V gene sequence: CDR1 KGHDR, CDR2 SFDVKD. The CDR3 here is CATRGQGIDIQYF. Written as DNA, the CDR3 is TGTGCCACCAGAGGACAGGGGATTGACATTCAGTACTTC.

The J gene is TRBJ1-2, the V gene TRBV10-1; weak D call: TRBD1 (5 bases). Trimming removed 4 bases from V and 8 bases from J, with 17 bases in between. Germline CDR1 reads WNHNN; CDR2 reads SYGVQD (reference sequence). The CDR3 extends over 14 amino acids. The CDR3 DNA is TGCGCCAGCAGTGTGGACACTAAGCTGGGGGGCTACACCTTC. This encodes CASSVDTKLGGYTF.

The chain carries TRBV5-6 and TRBJ1-2; D remains ambiguous. V dropped 4 bases and J dropped 6 bases, with 7 bases sitting between them. The length of the CDR3 is 11 residues. From germline, CDR1 is SGHDT and CDR2 YYEEEE. The CDR3 reads CASSPSNGYTF. The CDR3 DNA sequence: TGTGCCAGCAGCCCATCCAATGGCTACACCTTC.

The gene calls are TRBV29-1 and TRBJ1-5; possible D gene TRBD1, 6 bases. The ends were cut back, 7 bases at V and 0 bases at J, with 16 bases in the middle. Germline assignment: CDR1 SQVTM and CDR2 ANQGSEA. The CDR3 runs 15 residues. CDR3 region: CSASQGIGSNQPQHF. As DNA, the CDR3 is TGCAGCGCCTCACAGGGTATAGGTAGCAATCAGCCCCAGCATTTT.

The chain employs TRBV7-9 and TRBJ1-4; D unresolved. V was trimmed by 2 bases and J by 4 bases, leaving 8 bases between them. CDR3 length equals 14 residues. Germline lookup yields CDR1 SEHNR and CDR2 FQNEAQ (reference sequence). CDR3 DNA sequence: TGTGCCAGCAGCTTAACCCCCGGTAATGAAAAACTGTTTTTT. Protein product: CASSLTPGNEKLFF.

The chain has TRBV10-1 and TRBJ2-3; D is ambiguous. Trimming took off 4 bases at V and 1 base at J, with 12 bases between the two ends. The CDR3 has 15 residues. Per germline, CDR1 WNHNN and CDR2 SYGVQD (reference sequence). The CDR3 reads CASSASIDGTDTQYF. The CDR3 DNA sequence: TGCGCCAGCAGTGCCTCGATAGATGGCACAGATACGCAGTATTTT.

The rearrangement uses TRBV7-9 and TRBJ2-1; 7 bases are a match to TRBD1. The CDR3 consists of 15 residues. Germline CDR1 and CDR2: SEHNR and FQNEAQ (reference sequence). Trimming cost V 6 bases and J 1 base; bases outside gene matches: 6. The CDR3 region is CASSSGTDSYNEQFF. The CDR3 DNA reads TGTGCCAGCAGTTCCGGGACAGATTCCTACAATGAGCAGTTCTTC.

This clone was observed a few times. The chain recombines TRBV7-9 with TRBJ1-5; the D gene is possibly TRBD1 (6 bases). Germline loops: CDR1 SEHNR, CDR2 FQNEAQ (reference sequence). This CDR3 comprises 12 residues. Trimming pared 9 bases from V and 3 bases from J, leaving 9 bases between. CDR3 bases: TGTGCCAGTCAGGGGCACAATCAGCCCCAGCATTTT. Its translation is CASQGHNQPQHF.

The rearrangement joins TRBV5-1 to TRBJ2-7; D is unclear. The germline V and J ends were trimmed by 0 bases and 2 bases, with 9 bases remaining between them. CDR3 length: 14 amino acids. Germline V gives CDR1 SGHRS, CDR2 YFSETQ. CDR3 in amino acids: CASSLVRGAYEQYF. CDR3 DNA sequence: TGCGCCAGCAGCTTGGTCCGAGGAGCCTACGAGCAGTACTTC.

J is TRBJ1-1 and V is TRBV7-2, with D hard to call. Germline loops: CDR1 SGHTA, CDR2 FQGNSA. V was trimmed by 5 bases and J by 1 base, leaving 8 bases between them. The CDR3 has 13 residues. CDR3 in DNA: TGTGCCAGCAGCCCCCGGTCGAACACTGAAGCTTTCTTT. Protein sequence: CASSPRSNTEAFF.

This clone has a single count. This chain connects TRBV6-1 to TRBJ2-7; 7 nucleotides line up with TRBD1. V was pared by 6 bases and J by 6 bases, with 2 bases of the junction left unmatched. This CDR3 comprises 11 residues. Germline CDR1 MNHNS, CDR2 SASEGT. CDR3 residues: CASSPGGEQYF. CDR3 nucleotides: TGTGCCAGCAGCCCAGGGGGCGAGCAGTACTTC.

A few counts support this clone. The chain links TRBV7-2 to TRBJ1-3; D uncertain. Between the trimmed V and J ends, which lost 5 bases and 0 bases, there was a span of 8 bases. This CDR3 contains 14 residues. Per germline, CDR1 SGHTA and CDR2 FQGNSA. CDR3 sequence: CASSPTYSGNTIYF. The CDR3 coding sequence is TGTGCCAGCAGCCCTACTTACTCTGGAAACACCATATATTTT. The whole variable domain, filled in from reference TRBV7-2 and TRBJ1-3, reads GAGVSQSPSNKVTEKGKDVELRCDPISGHTALYWYRQSLGQGLEFLIYFQGNSAPDKSGLPSDRFSAERTGGSVSTLTIQRTQQEDSAVYLCASSPTYSGNTIYFGEGSWLTVV.

This clone appeared once. This chain joins TRBV7-9 and TRBJ2-7; D perhaps matches TRBD2 (5 bases). The CDR3 loop spans 12 amino acids. CDR1 and CDR2 from the germline V gene are SEHNR and FQNEAQ (reference sequence). The ends were cut back, 10 bases at V and 3 bases at J, with 13 bases in the middle. This CDR3 reads CATEGPRYEQYF. CDR3 sequence (DNA): TGTGCCACTGAGGGCCCGCGCTACGAGCAGTACTTC.